The 31 T cell receptor beta chains given below trace back to one sample, sequenced in a study of blood T cell repertoires in COVID-19. TCRdb keeps only in-frame clones here, not all; method: immunoSEQ multiplex PCR. The profile shows about 230,000 clones, approximately 83% of them singletons. The source material was peripheral blood. The receptors here all came from a woman between 45 and 60 years old with acute or convalescent COVID-19.

J is TRBJ1-1 and V is TRBV29-1, with 7 nucleotides matching TRBD1. The length of the CDR3 is 14 residues. Trimming removed 6 bases from V and 6 bases from J; junction bases left unmatched: 13. CDR1 and CDR2 (germline): SQVTM, ANQGSEA. The CDR3 loop is CSVMTYTQGPEAFF. CDR3 sequence (DNA): TGCAGCGTAATGACGTATACACAGGGGCCTGAAGCTTTCTTT.

The chain employs TRBV7-9 and TRBJ1-6; 7 bases match TRBD1. Germline lookup yields CDR1 SEHNR and CDR2 FQNEAQ (reference sequence). Trimming took 3 bases from V and 10 from J; bases not matched to a gene: 15. CDR3 size: 17 residues. CDR3 nucleotide sequence: TGTGCCAGCAGCTTCCCACCGGGACAGTCGGTAGGGTCACCCCTCCACTTT. Translating gives CASSFPPGQSVGSPLHF.

The chain has TRBV7-2 and TRBJ1-2; D is unresolved. Looked up from germline, CDR1 is SGHTA and CDR2 is FQGNSA. This CDR3 region has 11 residues. V shed 2 bases and J shed 8 bases, with 6 bases lying between them. This CDR3 reads CASSLIEGYTF. The CDR3 nucleotides are TGTGCCAGCAGCTTAATTGAGGGCTACACCTTC.

The rearrangement uses TRBV19 and TRBJ1-2, with 11 bases fitting TRBD1. CDR3 length: 15 amino acids. Germline trimming cut 4 bases from V and 8 bases from J; bases unmatched to any gene: 9. In germline, CDR1 is LNHDA, CDR2 SQIVND (reference sequence). The CDR3 reads CASSTNFGTGGGYTF. CDR3 nucleotide sequence: TGTGCCAGTAGTACCAACTTTGGGACAGGGGGAGGCTACACCTTC.

V and J are TRBV28 and TRBJ1-5; D might be TRBD1 (5 bases). The CDR3 contains 14 residues. CDR1 is MDHEN, CDR2 SYDVKM, per germline. The V gene lost 3 bases and the J gene lost 4 bases, with 10 bases spanning the gap. The CDR3 DNA sequence: TGTGCCAGCAGTTTGGAGACAGAGAATCAGCCCCAGCATTTT. It encodes CASSLETENQPQHF. Looking up the rest from reference TRBV28 and TRBJ1-5 gives the full variable domain: DVKVTQSSRYLVKRTGEKVFLECVQDMDHENMFWYRQDPGLGLRLIYFSYDVKMKEKGDIPEGYSVSREKKERFSLILESASTNQTSMYLCASSLETENQPQHFGDGTRLSIL.

The chain couples TRBV2 to TRBJ2-2; D may be TRBD2 (6 bases). The V and J ends lost 4 bases and 6 bases respectively, with 15 bases between them. Germline assignment: CDR1 SNHLY and CDR2 FYNNEI. CDR3 length: 15 residues. Written as DNA, the CDR3 is TGTGCCAGCAGTGCGGGGTATGGAGGGTCCGGGGAGCTGTTTTTT. It codes for CASSAGYGGSGELFF.

The chain employs TRBV28 and TRBJ1-2; D is uncertain. Per germline, CDR1 MDHEN and CDR2 SYDVKM. CDR3 length: 14 amino acids. With 2 bases removed from V and 3 bases from J, the gap between germline ends came to 10 bases. For the CDR3, the DNA is TGTGCCAGCAGTTTAGGAGCCGAGGACTATGGCTACACCTTC. Residues: CASSLGAEDYGYTF.

This sequence joins TRBV27 and TRBJ1-1; D uncertain. CDR1 and CDR2 from the germline V gene are MNHEY and SMNVEV (reference sequence). V was clipped by 6 bases and J by 1 base, with 9 bases between them. CDR3 length: 13 amino acids. The CDR3 loop reads CASSPWRNTEAFF. The DNA for the CDR3 is TGTGCCAGCAGCCCATGGAGGAACACTGAAGCTTTCTTT.

The rearrangement joins TRBV5-1 to TRBJ1-2, with D hard to call. V gave up 1 base and J gave up 4 bases, with 8 bases separating them. Germline V lookup: CDR1 SGHRS, CDR2 YFSETQ. The CDR3 length is 13 residues. In DNA, the CDR3 is TGCGCCAGCAGCTTGTCGGAGGGCTATGGCTACACCTTC. As protein: CASSLSEGYGYTF.

The chain links TRBV5-1 to TRBJ1-4, with 8 bases matching TRBD1. From germline, CDR1 is SGHRS and CDR2 YFSETQ. CDR3 length: 16 residues. V shed 1 base and J 3 bases; nucleotides not matched to a gene: 5. CDR3 nucleotide sequence: TGCGCCAGCAGCTTGACAGGGGGTGCGGCTAATGAAAAACTGTTTTTT. Translated, it gives CASSLTGGAANEKLFF. The variable domain in full, with the rest retrieved from reference TRBV5-1 and TRBJ1-4, is KAGVTQTPRYLIKTRGQQVTLSCSPISGHRSVSWYQQTPGQGLQFLFEYFSETQRNKGNFPGRFSGRQFSNSRSEMNVSTLELGDSALYLCASSLTGGAANEKLFFGSGTQLSVL.

The rearrangement links TRBV10-1 to TRBJ2-2; 9 bases map to TRBD2. This CDR3 region has 14 residues. The V and J ends lost 6 bases and 7 bases, in that order; junction bases with no gene match: 6. Per germline, CDR1 WNHNN and CDR2 SYGVQD (reference sequence). The CDR3 DNA sequence: TGCGCCAGCAGGCCGGGACTAGCTGGCGGGGAGCTGTTTTTT. Amino acid sequence: CASRPGLAGGELFF.

The V call is TRBV11-2, the J call TRBJ2-3, with unresolved D. Germline CDR1 is SGHAT and CDR2 is FQNNGV. The V and J ends lost 1 base and 4 bases respectively, with 9 bases between them. This CDR3 has 14 residues. The CDR3 sequence: CASSLGLSSDTQYF. In DNA, the CDR3 is TGTGCCAGCAGCTTAGGTCTTAGCTCAGATACGCAGTATTTT.

Concerning this clone: The junction does not match germline at one end; this may be a read error. The J gene is TRBJ2-7, the V gene TRBV7-9, with 12 positions matching TRBD2. CDR1 SEHNR and CDR2 FQNEAQ come from the germline V gene (reference sequence). This CDR3 is 12 amino acids long. The CDR3 nucleotides read TGTGCCAGCAGCATACTAGCGGGGGGCCCCCACTTC. It encodes CASSILAGGPHF.

The gene calls are TRBV4-1 and TRBJ1-6, with no clear D. Germline CDR1 reads MGHRA; CDR2 reads YSYEKL. Trimming left V 1 base short and J 13 bases short, with 11 bases between. This CDR3 is 13 amino acids long. CDR3 nucleotides: TGCGCCAGCAGCCAAGCCGGGAATCGGCCCCTCCACTTT. The encoded protein is CASSQAGNRPLHF.

V usage is TRBV2 and J usage is TRBJ2-1, with 8 bases that match TRBD2. After removal of 6 bases from V and 9 bases from J, the junction contained 13 bases not matched to a gene. The CDR3 extends over 15 amino acids. CDR1 and CDR2 (germline): SNHLY, FYNNEI. The CDR3 protein is CASRRWDSGTGEQFF. CDR3 coding DNA: TGTGCCAGCAGGAGGTGGGATAGCGGGACGGGTGAGCAGTTCTTC.

The chain couples TRBV9 to TRBJ2-5; tentative D call: TRBD1 (8 bases). Germline-derived CDR1 and CDR2 are SGDLS and YYNGEE. V lost 7 bases and J lost 5, with 12 bases in between. The CDR3 is 12 amino acids. The CDR3 nucleotides are TGTGCCAGCGACAGGGGAGGGGAGACCCAGTACTTC. This gives the protein CASDRGGETQYF.

As DNA, the CDR3 is TGTGCCAGCTCGTCCGACGGACACAGCACAGATACGCAGTATTTT. Its translation is CASSSDGHSTDTQYF. This sequence joins TRBV18 and TRBJ2-3, with D perhaps TRBD1 (5 bases). V was clipped by 6 bases and J by 0 bases, with 13 bases between them. CDR1 and CDR2 (germline): KGHSH, LQKENI. The CDR3 is made up of 15 amino acids.

The rearrangement links TRBV10-3 to TRBJ1-5; D is perhaps TRBD1 (6 bases). The CDR3 is 14 amino acids. CDR1 ENHRY and CDR2 SYGVKD come from the germline V gene. Trimming stripped 4 bases from V and 3 bases from J, with 10 bases between. The CDR3 loop reads CAISAGQNNQPQHF. DNA of the CDR3: TGTGCCATCAGTGCCGGACAGAACAATCAGCCCCAGCATTTT.

This clone appeared a few times. The chain recombines TRBV3-1 (or the pseudogene TRBV3-2) with TRBJ1-6; possible D gene TRBD1, 6 bases. This CDR3 spans 13 amino acids. V shed 3 bases and J shed 9 bases, with 9 bases lying between them. From germline, CDR1 is LGHDT and CDR2 YNNKEL (reference sequence). The CDR3 loop reads CASSQDRSSPLHF. The CDR3 DNA is TGTGCCAGCAGCCAGGACAGAAGTTCACCCCTCCACTTT.

This clone was found a few times. V and J are TRBV19 and TRBJ1-5; TRBD1 might be the D (6 bases). Germline V gene data show CDR1 as LNHDA and CDR2 as SQIVND (reference sequence). V lost 6 bases, J lost 1 base, and 16 bases lay in between. The CDR3 runs to 16 residues. The CDR3 loop is CASRGSNRASNQPQHF. The CDR3 DNA sequence: TGTGCCAGTAGGGGTTCCAACAGGGCCAGCAATCAGCCCCAGCATTTT.

The chain employs TRBV5-1 and TRBJ1-2, with no clear D. This CDR3 comprises 16 residues. Per germline, CDR1 SGHRS and CDR2 YFSETQ. V was clipped by 3 bases and J by 2 bases, with 17 bases between them. The DNA for the CDR3 is TGCGCCAGCAGCTACGCCGGCATATTGGAGAACTATGGCTACACCTTC. It yields the protein CASSYAGILENYGYTF. The full variable domain, completed using reference TRBV5-1 and TRBJ1-2, is KAGVTQTPRYLIKTRGQQVTLSCSPISGHRSVSWYQQTPGQGLQFLFEYFSETQRNKGNFPGRFSGRQFSNSRSEMNVSTLELGDSALYLCASSYAGILENYGYTFGSGTRLTVV.

V usage is TRBV7-2 and J usage is TRBJ1-4, with 7 bases identical to TRBD1. V lost 5 bases to trimming and J lost 7 bases; unmatched junction nucleotides: 7. CDR3 length: 14 residues. In germline, CDR1 is SGHTA, CDR2 FQGNSA. CDR3 sequence (DNA): TGTGCCAGCAGCCCCCGGGACAGACTTGAAAAACTGTTTTTT. Amino acid sequence: CASSPRDRLEKLFF.

The V gene is TRBV14, the J gene TRBJ2-3, with D uncertain. The germline CDR1 and CDR2 sequences are SGHDN and FVKESK. Trimming cost V 0 bases and J 0 bases, with 7 bases left between them. The CDR3 contains 15 residues. The CDR3 sequence is CASSQDVGSTDTQYF. DNA of the CDR3: TGTGCCAGCAGCCAAGATGTCGGGAGCACAGATACGCAGTATTTT.

This clone was detected a few times. The V and J genes are TRBV20-1 and TRBJ1-1; D gene ambiguous. Trimming left V 6 bases short and J 5 bases short, with 10 bases between. Germline values: CDR1 DFQATT, CDR2 SNEGSKA (reference sequence). The CDR3 is 11 residues long. CDR3 DNA sequence: TGCAGTGCCAGACCCGGGACTGAAGCTTTCTTT. Its protein product is CSARPGTEAFF.

The chain is built from TRBV5-6 and TRBJ1-1; D possibly corresponds to TRBD1 (5 bases). Looked up from germline, CDR1 is SGHDT and CDR2 is YYEEEE. This CDR3 has 14 residues. Trimming shortened V by 1 base and J by 7 bases, and 14 bases separated the two germline ends. CDR3 protein: CASSLTLDSLEAFF. The CDR3 nucleotides read TGTGCCAGCAGCTTGACCTTAGACAGCCTTGAAGCTTTCTTT.

This clone was detected only once. The chain joins TRBV27 to TRBJ1-1; no clear D gene. The CDR3 extends over 16 amino acids. V was pared by 5 bases and J by 0 bases, with 16 bases between. CDR1 is MNHEY, CDR2 SMNVEV, per germline (reference sequence). The CDR3 loop is CASSLGRELMNTEAFF. DNA of the CDR3: TGTGCCAGCAGTCTCGGACGGGAATTGATGAACACTGAAGCTTTCTTT.

The chain employs TRBV4-3 and TRBJ1-6; no clear D gene. Germline V CDR1 and CDR2: LGHNA, YSLEER. Trimming cost V 0 bases and J 0 bases, with 12 bases left between them. The CDR3 consists of 18 residues. DNA for the CDR3: TGCGCCAGCAGCCAAGATATGATCTTGAGCTCCTATAATTCACCCCTCCACTTT. It translates to CASSQDMILSSYNSPLHF.

The V gene is TRBV18, the J gene TRBJ2-7; no reliable D call. Looked up from germline, CDR1 is KGHSH and CDR2 is LQKENI. The V and J ends lost 2 bases and 1 base respectively, with 6 bases between them. The CDR3 runs 13 residues. Here the CDR3 DNA reads TGTGCCAGCTCACCAGATCAGTCCTACGAGCAGTACTTC. Translating it yields CASSPDQSYEQYF.

The chain employs TRBV6-5 and TRBJ1-5; tentative D call: TRBD1 (5 bases). The germline V and J ends were trimmed by 6 bases and 6 bases, with 15 bases remaining between them. Germline CDR1 reads MNHEY; CDR2 reads SVGAGI. This CDR3 has 14 residues. CDR3 DNA: TGTGCCAGCAGGGCCACAGGTTTCAGTCAGCCCCAGCATTTT. Amino acid sequence: CASRATGFSQPQHF.

This clone was seen once. In nucleotides, the CDR3 is TGTGCCAGCAGTTACAGTCTGCGTTACAATGAGCAGTTCTTC. This sequence encodes CASSYSLRYNEQFF. The V gene is TRBV6-2 or TRBV6-3, the J gene TRBJ2-1; D is unclear. Trimming took off 2 bases at V and 4 bases at J, with 9 bases between the two ends. This CDR3 comprises 14 residues. Germline lookup yields CDR1 MNHEY and CDR2 SVGEGT.

V usage is TRBV19 and J usage is TRBJ1-2, with TRBD1 identical over 7 bases. This CDR3 has 13 residues. Germline values: CDR1 LNHDA, CDR2 SQIVND (reference sequence). V trimming: 4 bases; J trimming: 3 bases; junction bases outside the gene matches: 2. The CDR3 DNA is TGTGCCAGTAGTAGGGGACAGTACTATGGCTACACCTTC. Translation gives CASSRGQYYGYTF. The entire variable domain, with the rest obtained from reference TRBV19 and TRBJ1-2, is as follows: DGGITQSPKYLFRKEGQNVTLSCEQNLNHDAMYWYRQDPGQGLRLIYYSQIVNDFQKGDIAEGYSVSREKKESFPLTVTSAQKNPTAFYLCASSRGQYYGYTFGSGTRLTVV.